What follows are 3 T cell receptor beta chains derived from one specimen sequenced in a study of blood T cell repertoires in COVID-19 (dated by TCRdb to 2018 to 2020). Libraries were made using the immunoSEQ multiplex PCR assay. The clones in this table, taken by TCRdb from immuneACCESS, are in-frame only. Not every clone is retained; where verified, under half of the shortfall comes from an unresolved V gene, and the cause of the rest is unknown. The sample has just over 250,000 clones on record, over 80% of them singletons. The ten biggest clones cover about 10% of the sample. Input material: peripheral blood. These receptors were collected from a woman aged 70-85 years with COVID-19, enrolled during active disease.

The gene calls are TRBV28 and TRBJ2-1; maybe TRBD1 (5 bases). V lost 7 bases, J lost 6 bases, and 16 bases lay in between. Germline loops: CDR1 MDHEN, CDR2 SYDVKM. CDR3 length equals 14 residues. CDR3 coding DNA: TGTGCCAGCATTCCCCCCGGACACTTCAATGAGCAGTTCTTC. Amino acids: CASIPPGHFNEQFF.

This chain joins TRBV18 and TRBJ2-2; D possibly corresponds to TRBD2 (6 bases). CDR3 size: 14 residues. With 8 bases removed from V and 3 bases from J, the gap between germline ends came to 13 bases. The germline CDR1 and CDR2 sequences are KGHSH and LQKENI. This CDR3 reads CASIGTSYTGELFF. CDR3 sequence (DNA): TGTGCCAGCATCGGGACTTCCTACACCGGGGAGCTGTTTTTT.

J is TRBJ2-5 and V is TRBV28; tentative D call: TRBD1 (5 bases). Trimming pared 6 bases from V and 2 bases from J, leaving 16 bases between. CDR1 is MDHEN and CDR2 is SYDVKM in the germline V gene. CDR3 length equals 15 residues. The CDR3 DNA is TGTGCCAGCAGCCCCCCCGGACATACGCAAGAGACCCAGTACTTC. Amino acid sequence: CASSPPGHTQETQYF.